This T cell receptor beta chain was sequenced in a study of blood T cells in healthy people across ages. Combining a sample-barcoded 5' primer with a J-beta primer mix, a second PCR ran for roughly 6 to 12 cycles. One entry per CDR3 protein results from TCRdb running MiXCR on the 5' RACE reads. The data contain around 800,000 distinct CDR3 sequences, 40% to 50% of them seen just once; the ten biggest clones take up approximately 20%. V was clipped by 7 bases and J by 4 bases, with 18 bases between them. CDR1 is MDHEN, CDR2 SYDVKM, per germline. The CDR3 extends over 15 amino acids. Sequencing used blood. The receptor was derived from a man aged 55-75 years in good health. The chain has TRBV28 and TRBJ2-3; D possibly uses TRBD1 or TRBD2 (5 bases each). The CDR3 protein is CASTGLFQGADTQYF. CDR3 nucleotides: TGTGCCAGCACCGGACTTTTCCAGGGAGCAGATACGCAGTATTTT.